This T cell receptor beta chain stems from a study of T cell clonotyping in hematopoietic cell transplantation. Study-level results: CD4 and CD8 repertoire contributions could not be separated without sorting. After transplant, recipient diversity fell while pathologically expanded clonotypes grew through day 180.

This clone was seen a handful of times. Its antigen is still unknown. Here immunoSEQ multiplex PCR was the method, and the copy in TCRdb shows in-frame clones only, minus some. The table shows 9,000 to 13,000 clones, with 75% to 90% occurring only once. There are 16 residues in the CDR3. Germline lookup yields CDR1 SGHAT and CDR2 FQDESV (reference sequence). The J segment lost 9 bases and the V segment lost 7 bases, leaving 11 bases of the junction unmatched. Sequences were derived from PBMCs, sampled 100 days after allogeneic stem cell transplant. The sequence came from a female patient aged 60 to 70 who had an allogeneic stem cell transplant from an unrelated donor, so the T cells may come from the graft donor. Some clones in this sample may be carry-over from other donors' samples. This chain links TRBV11-1 with TRBJ2-1, with 14 bases fitting TRBD2. The DNA for the CDR3 is TGTGCCAGCACCTTCCAAGGACTAGCGGGAGGAAGTGAGCAGTTCTTC. It codes for CASTFQGLAGGSEQFF.